These 27 T cell receptor beta chains share one sample of origin, sequenced in a study of CD8 T cells in ankylosing spondylitis. General observations from the study: Ankylosing spondylitis blood seemed to carry a telltale TCR beta motif made of several highly homologous variants.

TCRdb reprocessed the 5' RACE reads with MiXCR, giving one entry per CDR3 protein. The sample has roughly 450,000 distinct CDR3 sequences, around 26% seen once. These TCRs' antigens remain unknown. The specimen was blood, either unsorted or a sorted T cell fraction (not recorded which). The receptors originated from a male donor with ankylosing spondylitis.

This clonotype was counted many times. The chain carries TRBV2 and TRBJ2-5; 8 bases agree with TRBD1. The CDR3 is 12 amino acids. The V gene end was trimmed by 8 bases and the J gene end by 5 bases; junction bases not matched to a gene: 4. Germline V lookup: CDR1 SNHLY, CDR2 FYNNEI. The CDR3 region is CASQGAGETQYF. The CDR3 nucleotides are TGTGCCAGCCAGGGGGCCGGGGAGACCCAGTACTTC.

The rearrangement uses TRBV7-2 and TRBJ1-3, with 8 bases identical to TRBD1. The germline V gene encodes CDR1 SGHTA and CDR2 FQGNSA. CDR3 size: 15 residues. Trimming at V came to 5 bases and at J to 2 bases, leaving 5 bases not matched to a gene. This chain's CDR3 is CASSVQGDAGNTIYF. For the CDR3, the DNA is TGTGCCAGCAGCGTACAGGGGGACGCTGGAAACACCATATATTTT.

The J gene is TRBJ2-3, the V gene TRBV7-2; the match to TRBD2 covers 8 bases. Germline V gene data show CDR1 as SGHTA and CDR2 as FQGNSA. This CDR3 comprises 14 residues. The J segment lost 3 bases and the V segment lost 3 bases, leaving 2 bases of the junction unmatched. The chain's CDR3 is CASSFASGTDTQYF. CDR3 bases: TGTGCCAGCAGCTTCGCTAGCGGGACAGATACGCAGTATTTT.

The chain couples TRBV20-1 to TRBJ2-7; 7 nucleotides match TRBD1. The V segment lost 6 bases and the J segment 6 bases; nucleotides outside the gene matches: 11. The CDR3 length is 13 residues. CDR1 DFQATT and CDR2 SNEGSKA come from the germline V gene (reference sequence). CDR3 loop: CSANRQGLGEQYF. As DNA, the CDR3 is TGCAGTGCCAATCGACAGGGTCTTGGCGAGCAGTACTTC.

This clonotype has a count of ten or more. The chain links TRBV7-9 to TRBJ2-5; D unclear. CDR3 length equals 14 residues. CDR1 SEHNR and CDR2 FQNEAQ come from the germline V gene (reference sequence). Trimming pared 3 bases from V and 1 base from J, leaving 9 bases between. CDR3 DNA sequence: TGTGCCAGCAGCTTCATCGGCCCCCAAGAGACCCAGTACTTC. Its translation is CASSFIGPQETQYF.

This clonotype has a handful of counts. This chain connects TRBV3-1 to TRBJ1-1; 10 nucleotides match TRBD1. Germline V gives CDR1 LGHDT, CDR2 YNNKEL (reference sequence). The CDR3 spans 15 residues. Trimming cost V 3 bases and J 3 bases; bases outside gene matches: 4. As DNA, the CDR3 is TGTGCCAGCAGCCAGTGGACAGGGGGGCACACTGAAGCTTTCTTT. It specifies CASSQWTGGHTEAFF.

This clonotype was counted between two and nine times. The chain carries TRBV12-3 or TRBV12-4 and TRBJ2-1, with 9 bases matching TRBD2. The CDR3 runs 15 residues. The J segment lost 4 bases and the V segment lost 6 bases, leaving 7 bases of the junction unmatched. The CDR3 DNA reads as TGTGCCAGCAGCTATAGCGGGAGTGGGTACAATGAGCAGTTCTTC. Its protein product is CASSYSGSGYNEQFF.

The chain has TRBV12-3 or TRBV12-4 and TRBJ1-5; TRBD1 is a possible D gene (6 bases). Trimming removed 2 bases from V and 1 base from J, with 15 bases in between. The CDR3 runs to 17 residues. CDR3 protein: CASSLSGQISSNQPQHF. The CDR3 nucleotides are TGTGCCAGCAGTTTAAGCGGACAGATTTCAAGCAATCAGCCCCAGCATTTT.

The CDR3 sequence is CASSQVSSVGEETQYF. CDR3 coding DNA: TGTGCCAGCAGCCAAGTTTCCTCCGTTGGGGAAGAGACCCAGTACTTC. V is TRBV4-2 and J is TRBJ2-5; D not certain. V lost 1 base, J lost 3 bases, and 15 bases lay in between. The CDR3 consists of 16 residues. In germline, CDR1 is LGHNA, CDR2 YNFKEQ.

The V call is TRBV6-1, the J call TRBJ2-4; D gene unclear. Germline CDR1 is MNHNS and CDR2 is SASEGT. The length of the CDR3 is 14 residues. V was clipped by 1 base and J by 0 bases, with 4 bases between them. DNA of the CDR3: TGTGCCAGCAGTGAAGGGTTAGCCAAAAACATTCAGTACTTC. Residues: CASSEGLAKNIQYF.

Only one count was recorded for this clonotype. V gene TRBV7-2 combines with J gene TRBJ2-5; 8 bases are shared with TRBD2. The trim removed 4 bases at V and 2 bases at J, leaving 12 bases unmatched. This CDR3 is 17 amino acids long. Germline CDR1 reads SGHTA; CDR2 reads FQGNSA. In nucleotides, the CDR3 is TGTGCCAGCAGCTGGGGCGGGGGGACCAACACGCAAGAGACCCAGTACTTC. Amino acid sequence: CASSWGGGTNTQETQYF.

This chain connects TRBV2 to TRBJ1-2, with 7 bases identical to TRBD1. The germline CDR1 and CDR2 sequences are SNHLY and FYNNEI. The V segment lost 6 bases and the J segment 8 bases; nucleotides outside the gene matches: 15. The CDR3 runs to 15 residues. The CDR3 region has the DNA TGTGCCAGCAGCGGTAAGAGGCAGACAGGGAGCGGCTACACCTTC. Protein: CASSGKRQTGSGYTF. Variable domain in full (rest from reference TRBV2 and TRBJ1-2): EPEVTQTPSHQVTQMGQEVILRCVPISNHLYFYWYRQILGQKVEFLVSFYNNEISEKSEIFDDQFSVERPDGSNFTLKIRSTKLEDSAMYFCASSGKRQTGSGYTFGSGTRLTVV.

In this sample, this clonotype turned up a few times. The gene calls are TRBV7-9 and TRBJ1-1; 9 bases are a match to TRBD1. The CDR3 has 14 amino acids. The junction had 8 bases not matched to a gene; V was cut back by 1 base and J by 11 bases. CDR1 SEHNR and CDR2 FQNEAQ come from the germline V gene (reference sequence). The CDR3 nucleotides are TGTGCCAGCAGCTTAGTGTCTAACAGGGGGCAGGCTTTCTTT. Its protein is CASSLVSNRGQAFF.

The V gene is TRBV6-1, the J gene TRBJ1-5; TRBD1 might be the D (6 bases). Deletions cut 2 bases from V and 7 bases from J, with 18 bases between. Germline V gene sequence: CDR1 MNHNS, CDR2 SASEGT. CDR3 size: 16 residues. CDR3 bases: TGTGCCAGCAGTGAATTTTCCGGACAGCAACCCCAGCCCCAGCATTTT. Its protein product is CASSEFSGQQPQPQHF.

This clonotype was counted ten times or more. The rearrangement joins TRBV2 to TRBJ2-2; D possibly corresponds to TRBD1 (6 bases). CDR1 and CDR2 from the germline V gene are SNHLY and FYNNEI. V dropped 7 bases and J dropped 1 base, with 13 bases sitting between them. The CDR3 contains 15 residues. DNA for the CDR3: TGTGCCAGCACCTACGGGACATTGAACACCGGGGAGCTGTTTTTT. It translates to CASTYGTLNTGELFF. Together with reference TRBV2 and TRBJ2-2, the CDR3 gives the full variable domain: EPEVTQTPSHQVTQMGQEVILRCVPISNHLYFYWYRQILGQKVEFLVSFYNNEISEKSEIFDDQFSVERPDGSNFTLKIRSTKLEDSAMYFCASTYGTLNTGELFFGEGSRLTVL.

This clonotype appeared a few times. The chain has TRBV4-2 and TRBJ2-6, with D tentatively TRBD1 (6 bases). CDR1 is LGHNA and CDR2 is YNFKEQ in the germline V gene. CDR3 size: 16 residues. Trimming removed 2 bases from V and 11 bases from J, with 19 bases in between. CDR3 coding DNA: TGTGCCAGCAGCCAATGGACAGTACTACAATTGGACGTCCTGACTTTC. It yields the protein CASSQWTVLQLDVLTF.

The rearrangement links TRBV5-1 to TRBJ2-1; 11 nucleotides agree with TRBD2. Germline values: CDR1 SGHRS, CDR2 YFSETQ. V lost 1 base and J lost 5; bases outside the gene matches: 2. This CDR3 spans 15 amino acids. The CDR3 DNA follows: TGCGCCAGCAGCTTGCAGACTAGCGGGAACAATGAGCAGTTCTTC. Translated: CASSLQTSGNNEQFF.

V is TRBV25-1 and J is TRBJ2-1, with D maybe TRBD2 (6 bases). Trimming removed 3 bases at V and 2 bases at J, with 11 bases between. Germline V gene sequence: CDR1 MGHDK, CDR2 SYGVNS. This CDR3 comprises 15 residues. The CDR3 DNA reads TGTGCCAGCAGTGACTCCTCGGGAGCCTACAATGAGCAGTTCTTC. Translated: CASSDSSGAYNEQFF.

This chain uses TRBV10-3 with TRBJ1-1; 7 bases are shared with TRBD1. This CDR3 has 14 amino acids. After removal of 11 bases from V and 0 bases from J, the junction contained 9 bases not matched to a gene. Germline lookup yields CDR1 ENHRY and CDR2 SYGVKD. CDR3 nucleotide sequence: TGTGCCTCAAACAGGGGCCCAATGAACACTGAAGCTTTCTTT. Translating it yields CASNRGPMNTEAFF.

This clonotype was seen a handful of times. The J gene is TRBJ2-7, the V gene TRBV11-2, with D possibly TRBD2 on 6 matching bases. The CDR3 runs to 15 residues. V shed 4 bases and J shed 7 bases, with 20 bases lying between them. Germline V gene sequence: CDR1 SGHAT, CDR2 FQNNGV. The CDR3 sequence: CASSYNSGDLGEQYV. CDR3 bases: TGTGCCAGCAGCTACAATAGCGGAGACCTGGGGGAGCAGTACGTC.

In its sample, this clonotype was seen a few times. The chain uses TRBV2 and TRBJ1-5, with 7 bases that match TRBD1. V lost 7 bases, J lost 4 bases, and 7 bases stayed unmatched. The CDR3 is made up of 14 amino acids. From germline, CDR1 is SNHLY and CDR2 FYNNEI. The CDR3 loop reads CASTRGFRNQPQHF. For the CDR3, the DNA is TGTGCCAGCACCAGGGGGTTCAGAAATCAGCCCCAGCATTTT.

This clonotype has just a few counts. The genes are TRBV5-1 and TRBJ1-5, with 11 bases matching TRBD1. Germline CDR1 SGHRS, CDR2 YFSETQ. The CDR3 is 14 amino acids. The J segment lost 7 bases and the V segment lost 4 bases, leaving 4 bases of the junction unmatched. The CDR3 DNA reads as TGCGCCAGCAGCAAGGGACAGGGGGGCCAGCCCCAGCATTTT. Protein product: CASSKGQGGQPQHF.

There are a few counts of this clonotype. The chain employs TRBV7-2 and TRBJ1-1; 7 nucleotides match TRBD1. J was trimmed by 2 bases and V by 5 bases; bases with no gene match: 11. The CDR3 runs 16 residues. Germline loops: CDR1 SGHTA, CDR2 FQGNSA. CDR3 region: CASSRETGRGNTEAFF. The DNA of the CDR3 is TGTGCCAGCAGCCGGGAGACAGGGAGGGGAAACACTGAAGCTTTCTTT.

This clonotype was counted only a few times. The J gene is TRBJ2-7, the V gene TRBV3-1; D may be TRBD1 (6 bases). V gave up 7 bases and J gave up 1 base, with 8 bases separating them. Germline CDR1 and CDR2: LGHDT and YNNKEL (reference sequence). The CDR3 covers 12 residues. The CDR3 is CASTGASYEQYF. The CDR3 nucleotides are TGTGCCAGCACAGGGGCTTCCTACGAGCAGTACTTC.

The chain joins TRBV4-2 to TRBJ2-3, with D perhaps assigned TRBD1 or TRBD2 (7 bases each). The germline CDR1 and CDR2 sequences are LGHNA and YNFKEQ. Trimming shortened V by 4 bases and J by 0 bases, and 17 bases separated the two germline ends. This CDR3 spans 17 amino acids. The CDR3 DNA reads TGTGCCAGCAGCCGAGGGGGCGGGGGCGGAAGCACAGATACGCAGTATTTT. Its translation is CASSRGGGGGSTDTQYF.

This clonotype was recorded a few times. The chain combines TRBV15 with TRBJ2-3, with TRBD2 as a possible D gene (6 bases). Germline CDR1 LNHNV, CDR2 YYDKDF (reference sequence). The CDR3 consists of 12 residues. The V gene lost 4 bases and the J gene lost 8 bases, with 10 bases spanning the gap. CDR3 loop: CATSKIAATQYF. In nucleotides, the CDR3 is TGTGCCACCAGCAAAATAGCGGCTACGCAGTATTTT.

This clonotype turned up a few times. V and J are TRBV29-1 and TRBJ2-1; TRBD1 or TRBD2 may be the D gene (5 bases each). Per germline, CDR1 SQVTM and CDR2 ANQGSEA. The ends were cut back, 0 bases at V and 10 bases at J, with 7 bases in the middle. The CDR3 runs to 11 residues. In DNA form, the CDR3 reads TGCAGCGTTGAAGAGGGGGTGGAGCAGTTCTTC. This translates into CSVEEGVEQFF.